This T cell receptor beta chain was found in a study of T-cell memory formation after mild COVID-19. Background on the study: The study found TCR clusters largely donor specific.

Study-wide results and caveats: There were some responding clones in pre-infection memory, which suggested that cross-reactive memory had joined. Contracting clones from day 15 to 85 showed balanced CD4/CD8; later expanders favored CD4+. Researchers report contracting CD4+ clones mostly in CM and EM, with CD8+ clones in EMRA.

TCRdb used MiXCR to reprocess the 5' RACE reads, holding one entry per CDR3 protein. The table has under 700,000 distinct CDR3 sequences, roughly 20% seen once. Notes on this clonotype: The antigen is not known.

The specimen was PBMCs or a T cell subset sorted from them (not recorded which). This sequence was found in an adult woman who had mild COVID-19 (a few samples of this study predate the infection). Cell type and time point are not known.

Here the CDR3 reads CASSNLAGDYNEQFF. Here the CDR3 DNA reads TGTGCCAGCAGTAATCTAGCGGGGGACTACAATGAGCAGTTCTTC. V usage is TRBV2 and J usage is TRBJ2-1, with 10 bases fitting TRBD2. The CDR3 consists of 15 residues. V lost 5 bases, J lost 3 bases, and 4 bases stayed unmatched. Germline CDR1 SNHLY, CDR2 FYNNEI.